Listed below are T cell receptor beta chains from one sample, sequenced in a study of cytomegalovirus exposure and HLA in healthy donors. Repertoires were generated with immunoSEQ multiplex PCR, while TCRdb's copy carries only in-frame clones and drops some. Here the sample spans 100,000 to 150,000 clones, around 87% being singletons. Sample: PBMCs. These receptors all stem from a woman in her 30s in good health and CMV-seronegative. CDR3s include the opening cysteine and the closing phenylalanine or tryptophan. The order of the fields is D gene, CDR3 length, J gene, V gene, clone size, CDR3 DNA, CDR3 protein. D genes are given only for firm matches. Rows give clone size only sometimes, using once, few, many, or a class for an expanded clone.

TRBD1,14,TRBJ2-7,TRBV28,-,TGTGCCAGCAGTCCCCGGACAGGGGTCTACGAGCAGTACTTC,CASSPRTGVYEQYF
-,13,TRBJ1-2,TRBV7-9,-,TGTGCCAGCAACCGGGACACCTCCTATGGCTACACCTTC,CASNRDTSYGYTF
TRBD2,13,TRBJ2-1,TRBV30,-,TGTGCCTGGAGTCTCCTAGCGGACAATGAGCAGTTCTTC,CAWSLLADNEQFF
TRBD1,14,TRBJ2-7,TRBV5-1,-,TGCGCCAGCAGCTTGATACAGGGGAGCAACGAGCAGTACTTC,CASSLIQGSNEQYF
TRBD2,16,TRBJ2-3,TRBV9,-,TGTGCCAGCAGCGGACTGAGCGGGAGAAGGACAGATACGCAGTATTTT,CASSGLSGRRTDTQYF
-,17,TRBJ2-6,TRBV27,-,TGTGCCAGCAGTTCATCAGTGGGGCTTTCTGGGGCCAACGTCCTGACTTTC,CASSSSVGLSGANVLTF
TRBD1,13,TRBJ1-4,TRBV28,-,TGTGCCAGCAGTTTGGACAGGTTTGAAAAACTGTTTTTT,CASSLDRFEKLFF
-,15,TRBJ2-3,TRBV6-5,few,TGTGCCAGCAGGGGAACAGGGGCGGGGAGAGATACGCAGTATTTT,CASRGTGAGRDTQYF
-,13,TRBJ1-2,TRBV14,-,TGTGCCAGCAGCCAGGCCGGGTATGTTGGCTACACCTTC,CASSQAGYVGYTF
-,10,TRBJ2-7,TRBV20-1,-,TGCAGTGCTCAAATCCACGAGCAGTACTTC,CSAQIHEQYF
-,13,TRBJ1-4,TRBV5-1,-,TGCGCCAGCAGGACAGAGTATAATGAAAAACTGTTTTTT,CASRTEYNEKLFF
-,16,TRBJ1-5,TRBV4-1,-,TGCGCCAGCAGCCAAGACCATCGGACGGGGGATCAGCCCCAGCATTTT,CASSQDHRTGDQPQHF
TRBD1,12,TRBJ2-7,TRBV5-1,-,TGCGCCAGCGCTGCAGGGGGCCACGAGCAGTACTTC,CASAAGGHEQYF
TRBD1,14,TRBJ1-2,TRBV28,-,TGTGCCAGCAGGTCGGGACAGGGGGACTATGGCTACACCTTC,CASRSGQGDYGYTF
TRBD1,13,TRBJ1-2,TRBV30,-,TGTGCCTGGAGTGTGGGGACAGCATATGGCTACACCTTC,CAWSVGTAYGYTF
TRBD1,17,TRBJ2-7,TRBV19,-,TGTGCCAGTAGTATGCCGAGACAGGGTAGAACCTCCTACGAGCAGTACTTC,CASSMPRQGRTSYEQYF
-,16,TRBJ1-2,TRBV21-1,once,TGTGCCAGCAGCCTACATGGGGCCGGCGATTCCTATGGCTACACCTTC,CASSLHGAGDSYGYTF
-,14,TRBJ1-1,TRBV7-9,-,TGTGCCAGCAGCTCCACTACAGGGAAAACTGAAGCTTTCTTT,CASSSTTGKTEAFF
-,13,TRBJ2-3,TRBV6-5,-,TGTGCCAGCAGTACACCCCAGGGTATCACGCAGTATTTT,CASSTPQGITQYF
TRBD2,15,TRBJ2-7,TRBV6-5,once,TGTGCCAGCAGTCCCTCCGACGGGGGGGCAAACGAGCAGTACTTC,CASSPSDGGANEQYF
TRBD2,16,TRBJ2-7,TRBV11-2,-,TGTGCCAGCAGCTTAGTTGCGGGGGGAAACCACTACGAGCAGTACTTC,CASSLVAGGNHYEQYF
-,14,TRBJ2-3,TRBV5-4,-,TGTGCCAGCAGCCCCCAGGGAGGTGCAGATACGCAGTATTTT,CASSPQGGADTQYF
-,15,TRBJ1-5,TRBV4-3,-,TGCGCCAGCAGCCAAGATTGGCAGGGGCCTCAGCCCCAGCATTTT,CASSQDWQGPQPQHF
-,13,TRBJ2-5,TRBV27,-,TGTGCCAGCAGTTTGTTAGCCTCAGAGACCCAGTACTTC,CASSLLASETQYF
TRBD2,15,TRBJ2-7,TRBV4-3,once,TGCGCCAGCAGCCAAGAAGGACTAGGGTACTACGAGCAGTACTTC,CASSQEGLGYYEQYF
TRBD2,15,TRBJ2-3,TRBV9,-,TGTGCCAGCAGCGTACTAGCGGGAGCGAAGGATACGCAGTATTTT,CASSVLAGAKDTQYF
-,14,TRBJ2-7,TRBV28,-,TGTGCCAGCAGGATGGGGGGGCCTATGTGGGAGCAGTACTTC,CASRMGGPMWEQYF
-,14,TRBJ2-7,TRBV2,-,TGTGCCAGCAGTGATAGAAGCGGGTCCTACGAGCAGTACTTC,CASSDRSGSYEQYF
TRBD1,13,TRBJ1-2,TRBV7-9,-,TGTGCCAGCAGCCGCGACAGGGGACGCGGCTACACCTTC,CASSRDRGRGYTF
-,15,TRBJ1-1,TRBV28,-,TGTGCCAGCAGTTTATACCTACAGGGAAACACTGAAGCTTTCTTT,CASSLYLQGNTEAFF
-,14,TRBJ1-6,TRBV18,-,TGTGCCAGCTCACCTGACAGGTTGAATTCACCCCTCCACTTT,CASSPDRLNSPLHF
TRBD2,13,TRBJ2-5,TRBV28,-,TGTGCCAGCAGTCCCCCTCTTTCGCGGGGGGGCAACTTC,CASSPPLSRGGNF
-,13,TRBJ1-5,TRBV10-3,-,TGTGCCAGCCGCGGGGCAGGTAATCAGCCCCAGCATTTT,CASRGAGNQPQHF
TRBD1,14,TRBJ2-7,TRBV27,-,TGTGCCAGCAGCGGACTTGACAGGGTAGGTGAGCAGTACTTC,CASSGLDRVGEQYF
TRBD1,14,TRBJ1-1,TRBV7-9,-,TGTGCCAGCACCTACCGGGACAGGGACACTGAAGCTTTCTTT,CASTYRDRDTEAFF
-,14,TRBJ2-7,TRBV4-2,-,TGTGCCAGCAGCCAAGATGGGGGGAGGTACGAGCAGTACTTC,CASSQDGGRYEQYF
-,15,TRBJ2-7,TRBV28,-,TGTGCCAGCAGTTTATGGGTAGGGGCCACCTACGAGCAGTACTTC,CASSLWVGATYEQYF
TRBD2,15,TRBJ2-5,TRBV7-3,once,TGTGCCAGCAGCTTAGGGCGGGGGGGCCGAGAGACCCAGTACTTC,CASSLGRGGRETQYF
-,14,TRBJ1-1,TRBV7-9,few,TGTGCCAGCAGCTCAAACAGGGAAAAAGCTGAAGCTTTCTTT,CASSSNREKAEAFF
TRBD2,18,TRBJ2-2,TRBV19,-,TGTGCCAGTAGAGGGACTAGCGGGGGGTTCGGGAAAGCCGGGGAGCTGTTTTTT,CASRGTSGGFGKAGELFF
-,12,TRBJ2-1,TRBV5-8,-,TGTGCCAGCAGCTTGTATGGGCATGAGCAGTTCTTC,CASSLYGHEQFF
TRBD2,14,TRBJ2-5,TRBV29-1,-,TGCAGCGTAAGGACTAGCGGATCACAAGAGACCCAGTACTTC,CSVRTSGSQETQYF
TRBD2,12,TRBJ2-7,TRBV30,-,TGTGCCTGGACAGCGGCGGGAGGCGAGCAGTACTTC,CAWTAAGGEQYF
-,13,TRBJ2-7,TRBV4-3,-,TGCGCCAGCAGCCAAGATCGGGGTACCGAGCAGTACTTC,CASSQDRGTEQYF
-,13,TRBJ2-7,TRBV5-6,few,TGTGCCAGCAGCCGACAGGGAGGATACGAGCAGTACTTC,CASSRQGGYEQYF
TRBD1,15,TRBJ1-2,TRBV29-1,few,TGCAGCGTTTCGGGAGGGGACAGCCCTAACTATGGCTACACCTTC,CSVSGGDSPNYGYTF
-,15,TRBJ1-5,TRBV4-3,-,TGCGCCAGCAGCCAACACACAGGGCTGGGGCAGCCCCAGCATTTT,CASSQHTGLGQPQHF
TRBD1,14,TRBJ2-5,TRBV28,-,TGTGCCAGCAGCCTTAGACAGGGGTGGGAGACCCAGTACTTC,CASSLRQGWETQYF
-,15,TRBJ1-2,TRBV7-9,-,TGTGCCAGCAGCCCCACAGGACAGTGGAACTATGGCTACACCTTC,CASSPTGQWNYGYTF
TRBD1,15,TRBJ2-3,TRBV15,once,TGTGCCACCAGCAGAGAGGACAGGGCTGGAGATACGCAGTATTTT,CATSREDRAGDTQYF
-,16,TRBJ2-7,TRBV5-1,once,TGCGCCAGCAGCTTGGAGGAGGAAGGAAGCTCCTACGAGCAGTACTTC,CASSLEEEGSSYEQYF
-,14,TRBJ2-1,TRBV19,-,TGTGCCAGTAATTACGCTAGCACTGCCCATGAGCAGTTCTTC,CASNYASTAHEQFF
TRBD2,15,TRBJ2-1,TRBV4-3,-,TGCGCCAGCAGCCTGACTAAGCGGGAGTACAATGAGCAGTTCTTC,CASSLTKREYNEQFF
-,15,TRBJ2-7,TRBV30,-,TGTGCCTGGAGTGTAGGGGTCGGGAGACTTTACGAGCAGTACTTC,CAWSVGVGRLYEQYF
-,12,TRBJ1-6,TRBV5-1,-,TGCGCCAGCAGCTGGGGGGACTCACCCCTCCACTTT,CASSWGDSPLHF
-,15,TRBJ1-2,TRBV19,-,TGTGCCAGTAGCGCTAGGGGAACCTCTAACTATGGCTACACCTTC,CASSARGTSNYGYTF